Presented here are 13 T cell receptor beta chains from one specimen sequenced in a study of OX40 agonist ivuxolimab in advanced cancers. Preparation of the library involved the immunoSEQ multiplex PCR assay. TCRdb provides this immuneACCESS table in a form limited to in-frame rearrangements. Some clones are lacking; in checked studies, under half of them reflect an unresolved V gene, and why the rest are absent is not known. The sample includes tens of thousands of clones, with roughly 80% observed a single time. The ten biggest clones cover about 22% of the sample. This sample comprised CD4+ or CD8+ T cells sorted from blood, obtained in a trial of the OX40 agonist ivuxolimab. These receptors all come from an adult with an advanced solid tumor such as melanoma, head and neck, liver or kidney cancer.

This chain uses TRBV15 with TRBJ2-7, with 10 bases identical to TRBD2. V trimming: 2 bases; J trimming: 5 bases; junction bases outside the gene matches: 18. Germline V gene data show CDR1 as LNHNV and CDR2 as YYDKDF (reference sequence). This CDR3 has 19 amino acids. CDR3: CATSRMVPSGSPTGDEQYF. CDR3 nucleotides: TGTGCCACCAGCAGAATGGTTCCTAGCGGGAGTCCAACGGGCGACGAGCAGTACTTC.

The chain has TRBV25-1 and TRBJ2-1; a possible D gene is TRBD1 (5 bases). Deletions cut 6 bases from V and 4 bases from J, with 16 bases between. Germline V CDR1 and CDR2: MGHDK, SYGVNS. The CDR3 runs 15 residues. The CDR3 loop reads CASSVDGHHYNEQFF. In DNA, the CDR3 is TGTGCCAGCAGCGTAGACGGACACCATTACAATGAGCAGTTCTTC.

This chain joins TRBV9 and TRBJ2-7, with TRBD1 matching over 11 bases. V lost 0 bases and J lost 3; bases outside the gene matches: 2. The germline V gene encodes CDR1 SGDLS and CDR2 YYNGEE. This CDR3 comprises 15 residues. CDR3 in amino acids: CASSVGTGGGYEQYF. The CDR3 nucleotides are TGTGCCAGCAGCGTAGGGACAGGGGGCGGCTACGAGCAGTACTTC.

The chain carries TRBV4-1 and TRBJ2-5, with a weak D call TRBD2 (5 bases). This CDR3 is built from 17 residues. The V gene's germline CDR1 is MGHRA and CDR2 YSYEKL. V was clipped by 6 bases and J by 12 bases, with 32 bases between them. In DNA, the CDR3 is TGCGCCAGCAGGCATTCTAAAGCGGCTAAGGATACAACTAACAAGTACTTC. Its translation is CASRHSKAAKDTTNKYF.

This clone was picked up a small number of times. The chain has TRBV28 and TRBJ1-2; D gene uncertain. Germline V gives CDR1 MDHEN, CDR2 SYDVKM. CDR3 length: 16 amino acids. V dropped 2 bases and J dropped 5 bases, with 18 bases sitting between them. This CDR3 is CASSLRAGSIGYGYTF. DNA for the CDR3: TGTGCCAGCAGTTTAAGGGCAGGAAGCATCGGGTATGGCTACACCTTC.

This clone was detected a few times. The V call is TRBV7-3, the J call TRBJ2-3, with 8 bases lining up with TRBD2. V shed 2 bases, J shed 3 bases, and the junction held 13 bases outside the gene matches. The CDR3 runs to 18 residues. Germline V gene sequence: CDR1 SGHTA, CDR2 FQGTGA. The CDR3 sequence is CASSLYGSGGPGTDTQYF. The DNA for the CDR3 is TGTGCCAGCAGCTTATACGGTTCGGGGGGGCCCGGGACAGATACGCAGTATTTT.

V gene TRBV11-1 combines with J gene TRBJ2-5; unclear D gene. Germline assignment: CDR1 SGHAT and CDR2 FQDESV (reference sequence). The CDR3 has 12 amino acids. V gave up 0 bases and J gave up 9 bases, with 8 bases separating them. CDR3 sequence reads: CASSLAIHPQYF. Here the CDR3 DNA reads TGTGCCAGCAGCTTAGCAATCCATCCCCAGTACTTC.

The CDR3 DNA reads TGTGCCAGCAGTCCCGGACCACAAGGCAATCAGCCCCAGCATTTT. Protein sequence: CASSPGPQGNQPQHF. The rearrangement uses TRBV6-6 and TRBJ1-5, with no clear D. Germline V gives CDR1 MNHNY, CDR2 SVGAGI (reference sequence). The CDR3 sequence is 15 residues long. V lost 5 bases, J lost 2 bases, and 13 bases lay in between.

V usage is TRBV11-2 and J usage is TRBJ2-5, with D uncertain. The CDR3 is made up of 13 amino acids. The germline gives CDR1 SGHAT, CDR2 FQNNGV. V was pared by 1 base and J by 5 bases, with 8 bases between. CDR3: CASSLVSGETQYF. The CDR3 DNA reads TGTGCCAGCAGCTTAGTTTCGGGTGAGACCCAGTACTTC.

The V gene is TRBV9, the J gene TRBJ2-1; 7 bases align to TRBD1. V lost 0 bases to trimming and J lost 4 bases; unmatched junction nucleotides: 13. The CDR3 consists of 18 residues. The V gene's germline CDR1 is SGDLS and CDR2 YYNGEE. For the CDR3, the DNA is TGTGCCAGCAGCGTAGAGCCCGCCACAGGGGTTGGGTACAATGAGCAGTTCTTC. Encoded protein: CASSVEPATGVGYNEQFF.

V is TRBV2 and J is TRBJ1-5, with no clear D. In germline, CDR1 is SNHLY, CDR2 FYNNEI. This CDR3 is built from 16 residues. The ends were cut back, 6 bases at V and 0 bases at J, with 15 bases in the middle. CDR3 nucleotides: TGTGCCAGCAGCTCGACGGCGGAGTATAGCAATCAGCCCCAGCATTTT. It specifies CASSSTAEYSNQPQHF.

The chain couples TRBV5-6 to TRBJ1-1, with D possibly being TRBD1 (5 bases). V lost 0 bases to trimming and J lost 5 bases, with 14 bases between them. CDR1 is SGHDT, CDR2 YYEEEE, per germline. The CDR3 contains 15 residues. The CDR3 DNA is TGTGCCAGCAGCTTGGGCCCCGGGGGAAGGACTGAAGCTTTCTTT. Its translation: CASSLGPGGRTEAFF.

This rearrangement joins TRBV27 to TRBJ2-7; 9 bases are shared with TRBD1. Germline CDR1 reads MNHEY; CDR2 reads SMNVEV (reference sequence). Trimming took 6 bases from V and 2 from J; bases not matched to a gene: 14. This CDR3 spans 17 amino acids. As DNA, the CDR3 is TGTGCCAGCAGGACGCCCGGCCGGGACAGGGAAACCTACGAGCAGTACTTC. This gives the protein CASRTPGRDRETYEQYF.